This T cell receptor beta chain was retrieved from a study of OX40 agonist ivuxolimab in advanced cancers. Study-wide context: Ivuxolimab, which targeted the costimulatory receptor OX40 (CD134), was an agonistic, fully human IgG2 monoclonal antibody. Intravenous ivuxolimab was administered to patients every 2 weeks at six dose levels: 0.01, 0.1, 0.3, 1.5, 3 and 10 mg/kg. Of the approximately 50 dose-escalation patients, hepatocellular carcinoma was present in about 20, melanoma in around 15, renal cell carcinoma in 9 and head and neck cancer in 9. The dose-escalation cohort was roughly 87% male with a mean age of roughly 60 years, ranging from roughly 20 to 85. Patients were allowed to have had prior anti-PD-1, anti-PD-L1 or anti-CTLA-4 therapy, and 30% to 40% of the dose-escalation patients had previously received checkpoint inhibitors. Three dose-escalation patients achieved partial responses, one with hepatocellular carcinoma and two with cutaneous melanoma. Peripheral TCRbeta sequencing was intended to test whether TCR sequence diversity was altered and clonal T-cell expansion was caused by ivuxolimab. The paper reports the monotherapy dose-escalation portion (N of about 52 patients) of the phase I ivuxolimab trial. Broader findings and caveats from the paper: In the 0.1-3.0 mg/kg groups, partial responders were among the patients with the lowest normalized peripheral clonal expansion, particularly in CD8+ T cells. Low levels of normalized T-cell clonal expansion were also seen in some nonresponding patients. After ivuxolimab, expanded clones were on average more numerous among CD8+ T cells than among CD4+ T cells. At doses of 0.1 to 3.0 mg/kg, clonal expansion of both CD4+ and CD8+ blood T cells was observed from baseline to week 6. The antigen specificity of the peripheral T cells that underwent clonal expansion was not determined.

Spanning cysteine to phenylalanine, the CDR3 consists of 23 amino acids. The retained sequence is limited to the CDR3, 69 bases, with the frame set at the first base. The junction shows trimming of 1 base on V and 0 bases on J, and the gene matches do not reach 22 bases of it. From the germline V gene (reference sequence), CDR1 is GTSNPN and CDR2 is SVGIG. For sequencing of the TCRbeta CDR3 region, genomic DNA was extracted from the sorted cells. The immunoSEQ Assay was used to sequence the TCRbeta CDR3 regions. TCRdb took this table from immuneACCESS and kept in-frame rearrangements with V and J called. Such tables lack part of the clones; where checked against another copy, unresolved V genes explain under half of the gap, and the rest is unexplained. Within this sample are 40,000 or so clones, with 92% of them counted one time only. Roughly 9.8% of the sample lies in the top ten. This clone was counted a single time. There is no known antigen for this receptor. No per-base quality is available; no much larger clone lies one base away.

Patients with autoimmune disease history or receiving systemic immunosuppression were excluded from the trial. Peripheral blood for TCR sequencing was drawn from every dose cohort at baseline, at cycle 4 day 1 and at cycle 7 day 1. The samples were taken from a phase I, first-in-human, multicenter, open-label dose-escalation trial of ivuxolimab. Adults with locally advanced or metastatic melanoma, renal cell carcinoma, hepatocellular carcinoma or head and neck squamous cell carcinoma were enrolled in the trial. Before TCR sequencing, CD4+ and CD8+ T cells were separately sorted from peripheral blood.

The starting material was CD4+ or CD8+ T cells sorted from blood, obtained in a trial of the OX40 agonist ivuxolimab. The sequence derives from an adult with an advanced solid tumor such as melanoma, head and neck, liver or kidney cancer. The chain was built from TRBV30 and TRBJ2-1, and TRBD2 aligns with 12 junction nucleotides. The bases read TGTGCCTGGAGTGAGGGGCTAGCGGGAGGGCCTGGTCCTAGGTATAGCTCCTACAATGAGCAGTTCTTC. It translates as CAWSEGLAGGPGPRYSSYNEQFF. The CDR3, completed at both ends by the reference TRBV30 and TRBJ2-1 genes, gives the full variable domain SQTIHQWPATLVQPVGSPLSLECTVEGTSNPNLYWYRQAAGRGLQLLFYSVGIGQISSEVPQNLSASRPQDRQFILSSKKLLLSDSGFYLCAWSEGLAGGPGPRYSSYNEQFFGPGTRLTVL.